This TCR beta chain was retrieved from a study of blood T cell repertoires in COVID-19. The table lists this clone with a count of one. Authors' analysis steps: Quantification of nucleated cells was approximated via reference gene primer amplification. Sequencing used immunoSEQ multiplex PCR; TCRdb keeps in-frame clones, though not all of them. The V and J calls and clone size come from that table; D and trimming were worked out from the DNA. The sample gives around 220,000 clones, 88% of which show up once; roughly 14% is in the top ten. Trimming cost V 1 base and J 3 bases; bases outside gene matches: 7. This CDR3 has 16 amino acids. Per germline, CDR1 SGHTA and CDR2 FQGTGA.

The origin of this receptor is a woman between 50 and 59 years old with acute COVID-19. The J gene is TRBJ1-1, the V gene TRBV7-3; TRBD1 matches 8 bases. The sample comprised PBMCs or T cells enriched from blood (not recorded which). CDR3 nucleotides: TGTGCCAGCAGCTTAAAAGGAGGACAGGGTTACACTGAAGCTTTCTTT. Its protein product is CASSLKGGQGYTEAFF.